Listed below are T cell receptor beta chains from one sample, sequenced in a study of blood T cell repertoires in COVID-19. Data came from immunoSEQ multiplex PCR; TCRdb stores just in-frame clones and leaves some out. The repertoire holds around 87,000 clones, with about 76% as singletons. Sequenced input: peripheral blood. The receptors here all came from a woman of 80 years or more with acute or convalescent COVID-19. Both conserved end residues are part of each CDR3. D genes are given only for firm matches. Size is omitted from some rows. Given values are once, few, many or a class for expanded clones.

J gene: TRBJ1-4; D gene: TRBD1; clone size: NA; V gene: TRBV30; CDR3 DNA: TGTGCCTGGAGTGGGGACAGGGAGGGTGAAAAACTGTTTTTT; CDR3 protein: CAWSGDREGEKLFF
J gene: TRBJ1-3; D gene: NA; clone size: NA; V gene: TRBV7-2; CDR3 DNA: TGTGCCAGCAGCGAATGGTCAGGAGGTGGAAACACCATATATTTT; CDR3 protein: CASSEWSGGGNTIYF
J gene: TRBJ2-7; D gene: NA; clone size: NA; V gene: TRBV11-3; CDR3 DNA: TGTGCCAGCAGCTTATCTGCCGGGAGAGGAACCTACGAGCAGTACTTC; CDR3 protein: CASSLSAGRGTYEQYF
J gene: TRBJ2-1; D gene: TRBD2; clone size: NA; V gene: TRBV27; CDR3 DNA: TGTGCCAGCAGTCCCCTCTTGGGGGCGGGGGGGTACAATGAGCAGTTCTTC; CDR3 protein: CASSPLLGAGGYNEQFF
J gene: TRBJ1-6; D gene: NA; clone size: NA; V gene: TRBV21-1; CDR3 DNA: TGTGCCAGCAGCATTCTCCCGGGTGGCCCAAATTCACCCCTCCACTTT; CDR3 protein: CASSILPGGPNSPLHF
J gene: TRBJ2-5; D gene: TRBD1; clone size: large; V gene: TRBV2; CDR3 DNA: TGTGCCAGCAGTACGGGACAGGGGACGGAGACCCAGTACTTC; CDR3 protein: CASSTGQGTETQYF
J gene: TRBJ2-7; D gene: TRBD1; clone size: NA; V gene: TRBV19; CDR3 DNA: TGTGCCAGTAGAGCCGGGACAGGGTTATACTACGAGCAGTACTTC; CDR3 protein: CASRAGTGLYYEQYF
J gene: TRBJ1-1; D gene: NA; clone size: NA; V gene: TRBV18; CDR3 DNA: TGTGCCAGCTCACCCCCCCAGTTCACTGAAGCTTTCTTT; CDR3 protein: CASSPPQFTEAFF
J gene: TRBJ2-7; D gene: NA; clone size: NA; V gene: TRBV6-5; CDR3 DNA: TGTGCCAGCAGGGGTCCGGAGACGACCTACGAGCAGTACTTC; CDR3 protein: CASRGPETTYEQYF
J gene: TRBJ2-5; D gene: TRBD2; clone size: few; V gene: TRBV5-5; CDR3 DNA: TGTGCCAGCAGCTTGGCGGTAGCGGGGGGAGAGACCCAGTACTTC; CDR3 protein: CASSLAVAGGETQYF
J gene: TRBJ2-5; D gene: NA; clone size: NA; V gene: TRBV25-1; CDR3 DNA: TGTGCCAGCAGTCACCTACAAGAGACCCAGTACTTC; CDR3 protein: CASSHLQETQYF
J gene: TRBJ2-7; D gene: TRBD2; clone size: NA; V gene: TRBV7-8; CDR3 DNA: TGTGCCAGCAGGCCTAGCGGGGGCCACGAGCAGTACTTC; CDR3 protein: CASRPSGGHEQYF
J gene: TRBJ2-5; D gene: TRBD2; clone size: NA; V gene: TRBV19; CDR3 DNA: TGTGCCAGTAGTCTCAATCTAGCGGGGGGCATTCAAGAGACCCAGTACTTC; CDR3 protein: CASSLNLAGGIQETQYF
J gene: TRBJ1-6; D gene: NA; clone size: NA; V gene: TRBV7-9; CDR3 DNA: TGTGCCAGCAGCTTAGGGCAGTTCAATTCACCCCTCCACTTT; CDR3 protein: CASSLGQFNSPLHF
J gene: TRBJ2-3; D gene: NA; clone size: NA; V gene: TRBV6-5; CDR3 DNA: TGTGCCAGCAGTTCCCCCCTGGGGGCGACAGATACGCAGTATTTT; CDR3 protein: CASSSPLGATDTQYF
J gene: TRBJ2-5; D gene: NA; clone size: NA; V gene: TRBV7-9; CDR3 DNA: TGTGCCAGCAGCCGAACAGGATCCCAAGAGACCCAGTACTTC; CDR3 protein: CASSRTGSQETQYF
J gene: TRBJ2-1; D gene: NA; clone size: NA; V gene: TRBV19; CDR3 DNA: TGTGCCAGTAGTACAGGCCCGGGGAATGAGCAGTTCTTC; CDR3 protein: CASSTGPGNEQFF
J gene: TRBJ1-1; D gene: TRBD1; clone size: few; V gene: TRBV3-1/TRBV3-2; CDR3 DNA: TGTGCCAGCACTACAGGGGGCCTAGGCACTGAAGCTTTCTTT; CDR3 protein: CASTTGGLGTEAFF
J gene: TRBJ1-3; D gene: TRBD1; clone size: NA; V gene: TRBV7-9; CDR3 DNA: TGTGCCAGCAGCCCGGGACAGGGGGCAGGAAACACCATATATTTT; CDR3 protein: CASSPGQGAGNTIYF
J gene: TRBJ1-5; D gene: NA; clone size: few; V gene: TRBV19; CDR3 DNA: TGTGCCAGTAGTGGGGGCAGTCGTACAACTAGCAATCAGCCCCAGCATTTT; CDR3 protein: CASSGGSRTTSNQPQHF
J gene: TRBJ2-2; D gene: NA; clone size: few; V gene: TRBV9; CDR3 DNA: TGTGCCAGCAGCGTAGGACTAGCGAACACCGGGGAGCTGTTTTTT; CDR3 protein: CASSVGLANTGELFF
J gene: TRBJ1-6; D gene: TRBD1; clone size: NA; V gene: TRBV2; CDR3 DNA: TGTGCCAGCTTGGGACAGGGAAATTCACCCCTCCACTTT; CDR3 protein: CASLGQGNSPLHF
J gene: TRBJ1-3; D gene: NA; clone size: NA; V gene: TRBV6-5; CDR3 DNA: TGTGCCAGCAGCCGAGGGGGGGCAAGTGGAAACACCATATATTTT; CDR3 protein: CASSRGGASGNTIYF
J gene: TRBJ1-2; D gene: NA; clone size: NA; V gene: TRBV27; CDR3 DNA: TGTGCCAGCAGACCACAGGGTTGGGAGGGCTACACCTTC; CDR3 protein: CASRPQGWEGYTF
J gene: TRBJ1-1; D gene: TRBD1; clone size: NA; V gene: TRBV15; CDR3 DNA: TGTGCCACCAGCAAAGACAGGGCCCTGGAAGTGAACACTGAAGCTTTCTTT; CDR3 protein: CATSKDRALEVNTEAFF
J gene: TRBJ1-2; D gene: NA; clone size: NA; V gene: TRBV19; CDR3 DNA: TGTGCCAGTAGTATCTCGGCAGGGGTGGAAGATGGCTACACCTTC; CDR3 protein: CASSISAGVEDGYTF
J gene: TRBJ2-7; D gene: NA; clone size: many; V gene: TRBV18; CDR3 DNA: TGTGCCAGCTCACCAGGGGTAGGGGGCTACGAGCAGTACTTC; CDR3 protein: CASSPGVGGYEQYF
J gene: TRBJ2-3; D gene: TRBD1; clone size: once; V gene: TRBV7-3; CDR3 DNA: TGTGCCAGCAGAGAGGGACAGACGCTAAGCACAGATACGCAGTATTTT; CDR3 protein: CASREGQTLSTDTQYF
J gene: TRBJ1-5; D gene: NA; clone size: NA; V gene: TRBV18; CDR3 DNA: TGTGCCAGCTCACCAGGGGGCGCGGCTCGGCCCCAGCATTTT; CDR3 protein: CASSPGGAARPQHF
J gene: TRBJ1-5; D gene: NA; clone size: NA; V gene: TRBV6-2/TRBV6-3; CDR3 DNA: TGTGCCAGCAGTTACGGCGGGGGTAATCAGCCCCAGCATTTT; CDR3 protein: CASSYGGGNQPQHF
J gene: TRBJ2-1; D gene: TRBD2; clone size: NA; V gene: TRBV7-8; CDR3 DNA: TGTGCCAGCAGCTTAGAGGTGGGTCTAGCGGGGGTCAATGAGCAGTTCTTC; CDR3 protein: CASSLEVGLAGVNEQFF
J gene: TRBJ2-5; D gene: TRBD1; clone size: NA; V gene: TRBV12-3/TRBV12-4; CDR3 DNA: TGTGCCAGCAGTTACGACAGGGGAGAGACCCAGTACTTC; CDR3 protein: CASSYDRGETQYF
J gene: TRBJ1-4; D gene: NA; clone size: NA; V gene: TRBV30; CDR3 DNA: TGTGCCTGGAGTGTCAGGGGCCGAAATGAAAAACTGTTTTTT; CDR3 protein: CAWSVRGRNEKLFF
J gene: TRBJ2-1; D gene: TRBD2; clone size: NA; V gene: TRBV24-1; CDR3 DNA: TGTGCCACCAAAGTGAGCGGGAGTAGTAATGAGCAGTTCTTC; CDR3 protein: CATKVSGSSNEQFF
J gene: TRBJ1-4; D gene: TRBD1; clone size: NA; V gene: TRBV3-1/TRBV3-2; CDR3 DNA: TGTGCCAGCAGCCCAGGGGACAGGGATGAAAAACTGTTTTTT; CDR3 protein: CASSPGDRDEKLFF
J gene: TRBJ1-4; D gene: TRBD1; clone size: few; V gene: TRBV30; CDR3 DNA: TGTGCCTGGAGTGCGGACAGGGGGCGAACGGAAAAACTGTTTTTT; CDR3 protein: CAWSADRGRTEKLFF
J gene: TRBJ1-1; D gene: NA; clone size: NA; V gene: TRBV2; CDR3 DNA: TGTGCCAGCCGAACCCAGGGGAACACTGAAGCTTTCTTT; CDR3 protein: CASRTQGNTEAFF
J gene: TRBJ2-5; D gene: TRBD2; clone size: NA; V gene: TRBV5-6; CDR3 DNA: TGTGCCAGCAGCTCGCCGGGACTAGCACAGGAGACCCAGTACTTC; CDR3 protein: CASSSPGLAQETQYF
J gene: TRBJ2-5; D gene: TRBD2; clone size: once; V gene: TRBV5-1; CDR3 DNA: TGCGCCAGCAGCTCCGGGACTAGCGGGAGGGCCGAAGAGACCCAGTACTTC; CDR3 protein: CASSSGTSGRAEETQYF
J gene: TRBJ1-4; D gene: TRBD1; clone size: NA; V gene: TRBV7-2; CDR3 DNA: TGTGCCAGCAGCGGCTGGGGACAGGGTAGCGAAAAACTGTTTTTT; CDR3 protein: CASSGWGQGSEKLFF
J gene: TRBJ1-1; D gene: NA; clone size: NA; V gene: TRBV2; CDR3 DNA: TGTGCCAGCACCTCACAGGGAGTTAGCTCTGAAGCTTTCTTT; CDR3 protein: CASTSQGVSSEAFF
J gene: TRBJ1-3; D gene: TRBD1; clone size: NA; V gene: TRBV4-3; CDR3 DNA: TGCGCCAGCAGTTGGGACAGAAACTCTGGAAACACCATATATTTT; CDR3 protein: CASSWDRNSGNTIYF
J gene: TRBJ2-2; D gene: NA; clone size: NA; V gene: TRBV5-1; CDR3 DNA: TGCGCCAGCAGCGGAGCTAGCCACACCGGGGAGCTGTTTTTT; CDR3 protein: CASSGASHTGELFF
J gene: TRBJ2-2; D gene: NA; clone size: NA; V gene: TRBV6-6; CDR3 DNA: TGTGCCAGCAGTTACCGGGGGTTACCGAACACCGGGGAGCTGTTTTTT; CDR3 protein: CASSYRGLPNTGELFF
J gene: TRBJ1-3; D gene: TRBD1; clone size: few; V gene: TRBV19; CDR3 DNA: TGTGCCAGTAGTTCCACAGGGGAGGCAGGAAACACCATATATTTT; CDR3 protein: CASSSTGEAGNTIYF
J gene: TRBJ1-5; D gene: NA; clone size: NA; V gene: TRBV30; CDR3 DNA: TGTGCCTGGAGTGTACAAGGGGTAAGACAGCCCCAGCATTTT; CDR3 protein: CAWSVQGVRQPQHF
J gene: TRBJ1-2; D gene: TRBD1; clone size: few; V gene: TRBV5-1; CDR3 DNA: TGCGCCAGCAGCTTGGTGAGGGGGCAGACCTATGGCTACACCTTC; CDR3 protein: CASSLVRGQTYGYTF
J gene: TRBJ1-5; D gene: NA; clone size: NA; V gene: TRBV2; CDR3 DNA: TGTGCCAGCAAGGCGTCGGATCTAGCTCAGCCCCAGCATTTT; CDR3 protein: CASKASDLAQPQHF
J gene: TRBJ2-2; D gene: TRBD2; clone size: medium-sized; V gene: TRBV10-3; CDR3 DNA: TGTGCCATCAGTGATTTAATGGGGGGGAGCGACACCGGGGAGCTGTTTTTT; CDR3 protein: CAISDLMGGSDTGELFF
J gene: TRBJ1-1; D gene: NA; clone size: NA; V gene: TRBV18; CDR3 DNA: TGTGCCAGCTCACCGGACAGTTCGGCGCGTGAAGCTTTCTTT; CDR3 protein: CASSPDSSAREAFF
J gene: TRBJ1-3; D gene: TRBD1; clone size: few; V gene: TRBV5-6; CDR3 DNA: TGTGCCAGCAGCTACGACAGGGGCTCTGGAAACACCATATATTTT; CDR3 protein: CASSYDRGSGNTIYF
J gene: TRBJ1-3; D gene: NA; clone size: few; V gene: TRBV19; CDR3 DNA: TGTGCCAGTAGTATGGCTCGTACTGGAAACACCATATATTTT; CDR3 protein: CASSMARTGNTIYF
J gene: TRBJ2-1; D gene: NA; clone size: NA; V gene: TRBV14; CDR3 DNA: TGTGCCAGCAGCCCCCGACTTAGTGAGCAGTTCTTC; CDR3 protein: CASSPRLSEQFF